This entry concerns a single T cell receptor (beta chain). Using immunoSEQ multiplex PCR, the repertoire was profiled, and TCRdb retains in-frame clones only, with some absent. Of 80,000 to 100,000 clones listed, around 79% are singletons. The data stem from a study of radiotherapy plus CTLA-4 blockade in lung cancer. This sample comprised peripheral blood, obtained from a patient treated with radiotherapy plus ipilimumab. The source is a human donor with non-small cell lung cancer who had a partial response to radiotherapy plus ipilimumab. Some clones in this sample may be carry-over from other donors' samples.

CDR3: CASTKLYGNTIYF. CDR3 DNA: TGTGCCAGCACTAAACTCTATGGAAACACCATATATTTT. The rearrangement joins TRBV6-1 to TRBJ1-3; no firm D call. V was clipped by 7 bases and J by 3 bases, with 10 bases between them. Looked up from germline, CDR1 is MNHNS and CDR2 is SASEGT. The CDR3 extends over 13 amino acids.